Following are 29 T cell receptor beta chains from one sample sequenced in a study of Ad26.COV2.S vaccination and SARS-CoV-2 variants. Treatment of the sample: about 20 received Ad26.COV2.S at low or high dose, single or two shots; 5 received placebo; per-sample allocation not given. Collection of the samples took place on day 63 after the first injection of vaccine or placebo. Using immunoSEQ multiplex PCR, the repertoire was profiled, and TCRdb retains in-frame clones only, with some absent. Of about 350,000 clones listed, about 85% are singletons. Sequenced here: peripheral blood, sampled in a trial of Ad26.COV2.S vaccine versus placebo. Receptors were obtained from a person between 18 and 59 years old who received the Ad26.COV2.S COVID-19 vaccine or a placebo.

The chain has TRBV27 and TRBJ1-5; no clear D. Germline lookup yields CDR1 MNHEY and CDR2 SMNVEV (reference sequence). This CDR3 region has 15 residues. The V and J ends lost 6 bases and 5 bases respectively, with 17 bases between them. The CDR3 is CASSGASGRDQPQHF. Here the CDR3 DNA reads TGTGCCAGCAGCGGCGCCTCCGGGAGAGATCAGCCCCAGCATTTT.

This clone was observed once. CDR3 sequence: CASSYRGPLNIQYF. CDR3 sequence (DNA): TGTGCCAGCAGTTACAGGGGACCCTTGAACATTCAGTACTTC. The rearrangement uses TRBV6-5 and TRBJ2-4, with D perhaps matching TRBD1 or TRBD2 (5 bases each). Germline CDR1 and CDR2: MNHEY and SVGAGI. The CDR3 runs to 14 residues. The ends were cut back, 2 bases at V and 7 bases at J, with 12 bases in the middle.

The chain has TRBV28 and TRBJ1-3; 10 bases are a match to TRBD1. CDR1 is MDHEN and CDR2 is SYDVKM in the germline V gene. Germline trimming cut 1 base from V and 5 bases from J; bases unmatched to any gene: 5. This CDR3 has 16 amino acids. The chain's CDR3 is CASSLLLGQGRNTIYF. The CDR3 DNA reads TGTGCCAGCAGTTTATTGCTGGGACAGGGGCGAAACACCATATATTTT.

The chain combines TRBV15 with TRBJ2-1; 10 nucleotides match TRBD2. The ends lost 5 bases at V and 9 bases at J; junction bases unmatched: 10. The CDR3 contains 15 residues. Germline V CDR1 and CDR2: LNHNV, YYDKDF (reference sequence). CDR3 DNA: TGTGCCACCAGCGAACCGGGACTAGCGTTCATTGAGCAGTTCTTC. Protein: CATSEPGLAFIEQFF.

V is TRBV30 and J is TRBJ1-1; TRBD1 might be the D (6 bases). V was trimmed by 2 bases and J by 4 bases, leaving 14 bases between them. Germline lookup yields CDR1 GTSNPN and CDR2 SVGIG (reference sequence). This CDR3 has 14 amino acids. This CDR3 is CAWSTIQGITEAFF. The CDR3 nucleotides read TGTGCCTGGAGTACCATACAGGGAATCACTGAAGCTTTCTTT.

The V and J genes are TRBV19 and TRBJ1-5; TRBD1 is a possible D gene (5 bases). The CDR3 is 17 residues long. Germline CDR1 and CDR2: LNHDA and SQIVND (reference sequence). V was pared by 9 bases and J by 1 base, with 22 bases between. The CDR3 sequence: CASSGDLDGTSNQPQHF. In nucleotides, the CDR3 is TGTGCCAGCAGTGGGGACTTGGATGGGACGAGCAATCAGCCCCAGCATTTT.

This clone has only one observation. In nucleotides, the CDR3 is TGTGCCAGTACCGGGGACAGGGGGATGTACAATGAGCAGTTCTTC. It yields the protein CASTGDRGMYNEQFF. The V gene is TRBV19, the J gene TRBJ2-1, with TRBD1 identical over 11 bases. The V segment lost 7 bases and the J segment 4 bases; nucleotides outside the gene matches: 6. The germline gives CDR1 LNHDA, CDR2 SQIVND (reference sequence). The CDR3 contains 15 residues.

The chain couples TRBV28 to TRBJ1-1; TRBD1 matches at 11 bases. CDR1 is MDHEN, CDR2 SYDVKM, per germline. The CDR3 covers 17 residues. V lost 3 bases to trimming and J lost 5 bases; unmatched junction nucleotides: 11. CDR3 nucleotide sequence: TGTGCCAGCAGTTTCCTCGGACAGGGGGCGTTTTCTACTGAAGCTTTCTTT. It specifies CASSFLGQGAFSTEAFF.

The chain joins TRBV6-6 to TRBJ2-6; D may be TRBD1 or TRBD2 (7 bases each). V was cut by 4 bases and J by 6 bases, with 13 bases left in between. There are 15 residues in the CDR3. The germline V gene has CDR1 MNHNY and CDR2 SVGAGI (reference sequence). The CDR3 DNA is TGTGCCAGCAGTTTGCAGGGGGGGGCGGCCAACGTCCTGACTTTC. This gives the protein CASSLQGGAANVLTF.

V gene TRBV5-1 combines with J gene TRBJ2-1; no clear D gene. The CDR3 loop spans 15 amino acids. CDR1 SGHRS and CDR2 YFSETQ come from the germline V gene. V lost 0 bases and J 6 bases, leaving 13 bases between the germline ends. The DNA of the CDR3 is TGCGCCAGCAGCTTGGCCTACTCTCAGGTCAATGAGCAGTTCTTC. It encodes CASSLAYSQVNEQFF.

The chain combines TRBV28 with TRBJ2-1; no clear D gene. The ends were cut back, 5 bases at V and 7 bases at J, with 12 bases in the middle. The CDR3 has 13 amino acids. CDR1 is MDHEN, CDR2 SYDVKM, per germline. CDR3: CASSRRAGNEQFF. In nucleotides, the CDR3 is TGTGCCAGCAGTCGACGGGCCGGGAATGAGCAGTTCTTC.

V and J are TRBV11-2 and TRBJ2-7; D gene ambiguous. Trimming left V 4 bases short and J 0 bases short, with 7 bases between. Germline loops: CDR1 SGHAT, CDR2 FQNNGV. This CDR3 comprises 13 residues. CDR3 in DNA: TGTGCCAGCAGCTGGTCTAGCTCCTACGAGCAGTACTTC. Amino acid sequence: CASSWSSSYEQYF.

V is TRBV19 and J is TRBJ1-3; 12 nucleotides align to TRBD1. Per the germline V gene, CDR1 is LNHDA and CDR2 is SQIVND (reference sequence). The CDR3 contains 18 residues. Trimming cost V 6 bases and J 1 base; bases outside gene matches: 10. CDR3: CASSAAGTGGRSGNTIYF. The CDR3 DNA sequence: TGTGCCAGTAGCGCTGCGGGGACAGGGGGCAGGTCTGGAAACACCATATATTTT.

CDR3: CASGLLDKGEAFF. In nucleotides, the CDR3 is TGTGCTAGTGGTTTGCTTGACAAGGGTGAAGCTTTCTTT. This sequence joins TRBV12-5 and TRBJ1-1; D is uncertain. Deletions cut 2 bases from V and 7 bases from J, with 11 bases between. Germline CDR1 reads LGHNT; CDR2 reads FRNRAP. The CDR3 extends over 13 amino acids.

The chain couples TRBV5-4 to TRBJ1-1; D unclear. Deletions cut 1 base from V and 0 bases from J, with 1 base between. The CDR3 sequence is 12 residues long. The germline CDR1 and CDR2 sequences are SGHNT and YYREEE (reference sequence). The chain's CDR3 is CASSLMNTEAFF. CDR3 coding DNA: TGTGCCAGCAGCTTGATGAACACTGAAGCTTTCTTT. Full variable domain (outside the CDR3, taken from reference TRBV5-4 and TRBJ1-1): ETGVTQSPTHLIKTRGQQVTLRCSSQSGHNTVSWYQQALGQGPQFIFQYYREEENGRGNFPPRFSGLQFPNYSSELNVNALELDDSALYLCASSLMNTEAFFGQGTRLTVV.

The chain is built from TRBV30 and TRBJ2-2; D ambiguous. This CDR3 has 15 amino acids. Trimming left V 2 bases short and J 0 bases short, with 10 bases between. Looked up from germline, CDR1 is GTSNPN and CDR2 is SVGIG (reference sequence). Here the CDR3 DNA reads TGTGCCTGGAGTCAACTTCAAGCGAACACCGGGGAGCTGTTTTTT. It encodes CAWSQLQANTGELFF.

The chain links TRBV18 to TRBJ1-5, with 11 bases identical to TRBD1. Germline V CDR1 and CDR2: KGHSH, LQKENI. CDR3 length: 15 amino acids. V shed 6 bases, J shed 6 bases, and the junction held 7 bases outside the gene matches. CDR3 loop: CASSPGTGGSQPQHF. For the CDR3, the DNA is TGTGCCAGCTCCCCCGGGACAGGGGGTAGTCAGCCCCAGCATTTT.

This rearrangement joins TRBV7-2 to TRBJ1-4; the D is unclear. Looked up from germline, CDR1 is SGHTA and CDR2 is FQGNSA. Trimming took 5 bases from V and 6 from J, leaving 16 bases between them. The CDR3 sequence is 15 residues long. The CDR3 here is CASSPYMNRDEKLFF. The CDR3 nucleotides read TGTGCCAGCAGCCCTTACATGAACCGAGATGAAAAACTGTTTTTT.

V usage is TRBV2 and J usage is TRBJ1-1, with D perhaps matching TRBD1 (5 bases). There are 12 residues in the CDR3. Germline-derived CDR1 and CDR2 are SNHLY and FYNNEI. V was shortened by 6 bases and J by 5 bases, with 10 bases between the two germline ends. The CDR3 loop reads CASRQQGTEAFF. The DNA for the CDR3 is TGTGCCAGCAGGCAGCAGGGAACTGAAGCTTTCTTT.

This clone appeared a single time. The rearrangement joins TRBV6-1 to TRBJ2-3; possible D gene TRBD1, 6 bases. This CDR3 is 14 amino acids long. Germline loops: CDR1 MNHNS, CDR2 SASEGT. V was cut by 3 bases and J by 5 bases, with 12 bases left in between. CDR3 coding DNA: TGTGCCAGCAGTGATCAAACAGGGAGAGATACGCAGTATTTT. Translating it yields CASSDQTGRDTQYF.

This CDR3 reads CASSSTGQSYNEQFF. DNA for the CDR3: TGTGCCAGCAGCTCCACCGGACAGAGCTACAATGAGCAGTTCTTC. The gene calls are TRBV7-2 and TRBJ2-1; TRBD1 is a possible D gene (6 bases). V lost 4 bases and J lost 3, with 13 bases in between. The germline gives CDR1 SGHTA, CDR2 FQGNSA. CDR3 length equals 15 residues.

V gene TRBV7-9 combines with J gene TRBJ1-1; TRBD1 aligns across 10 bases. The CDR3 spans 15 residues. V was pared by 3 bases and J by 6 bases, with 7 bases of the junction left unmatched. Looked up from germline, CDR1 is SEHNR and CDR2 is FQNEAQ (reference sequence). CDR3 nucleotide sequence: TGTGCCAGCAGCTTCCTCAGGGACAGGGGCCCTGAAGCTTTCTTT. Protein: CASSFLRDRGPEAFF.

This chain uses TRBV7-9 with TRBJ2-1, with 9 bases that match TRBD1. The germline CDR1 and CDR2 sequences are SEHNR and FQNEAQ (reference sequence). The V and J ends lost 5 bases and 14 bases, in that order; junction bases with no gene match: 7. The length of the CDR3 is 12 residues. CDR3 sequence (DNA): TGTGCCAGCAGCCCTCCCGGGACAGGGAAGTTCTTC. This encodes CASSPPGTGKFF.

In its sample, this clone was seen once. The V gene is TRBV7-2, the J gene TRBJ2-4, with TRBD2 as a possible D gene (6 bases). Germline values: CDR1 SGHTA, CDR2 FQGNSA. V was clipped by 4 bases and J by 10 bases, with 11 bases between them. The CDR3 covers 12 residues. The CDR3: CASSSDYQIQYF. In nucleotides, the CDR3 is TGTGCCAGCAGCTCGGACTACCAGATTCAGTACTTC.

The chain links TRBV30 to TRBJ2-1; D is undetermined. V was clipped by 0 bases and J by 9 bases, with 9 bases between them. The CDR3 is 12 amino acids. The germline CDR1 and CDR2 sequences are GTSNPN and SVGIG (reference sequence). The CDR3 protein is CAWSVNLGEQFF. In DNA, the CDR3 is TGTGCCTGGAGTGTAAACTTGGGTGAGCAGTTCTTC. Variable domain in full (rest from reference TRBV30 and TRBJ2-1): SQTIHQWPATLVQPVGSPLSLECTVEGTSNPNLYWYRQAAGRGLQLLFYSVGIGQISSEVPQNLSASRPQDRQFILSSKKLLLSDSGFYLCAWSVNLGEQFFGPGTRLTVL.

The gene calls are TRBV19 and TRBJ2-6, with D hard to call. V dropped 1 base and J dropped 0 bases, with 10 bases sitting between them. Germline V gene lookup returns CDR1 LNHDA and CDR2 SQIVND (reference sequence). The CDR3 length is 17 residues. CDR3 bases: TGTGCCAGTAGTATAGGGCAGGTGAGCTCTGGGGCCAACGTCCTGACTTTC. Translated, it gives CASSIGQVSSGANVLTF.

The CDR3 sequence: CASSSQGEDNQPQHF. In DNA, the CDR3 is TGTGCCAGTAGTTCACAGGGGGAGGACAATCAGCCCCAGCATTTT. This chain connects TRBV19 to TRBJ1-5; the match to TRBD1 covers 8 bases. Germline V lookup: CDR1 LNHDA, CDR2 SQIVND (reference sequence). The J segment lost 3 bases and the V segment lost 5 bases, leaving 6 bases of the junction unmatched. The CDR3 covers 15 residues. Variable domain in full (rest from reference TRBV19 and TRBJ1-5): DGGITQSPKYLFRKEGQNVTLSCEQNLNHDAMYWYRQDPGQGLRLIYYSQIVNDFQKGDIAEGYSVSREKKESFPLTVTSAQKNPTAFYLCASSSQGEDNQPQHFGDGTRLSIL.

This chain connects TRBV6-6 to TRBJ2-1; TRBD2 is a possible D gene (6 bases). CDR3 length: 15 residues. Trimming took 10 bases from V and 4 from J, leaving 20 bases between them. Germline V gene sequence: CDR1 MNHNY, CDR2 SVGAGI (reference sequence). CDR3 sequence (DNA): TGTGCCATATGCCCGGTTAGCGGTGTATACAATGAGCAGTTCTTC. This translates into CAICPVSGVYNEQFF.

V usage is TRBV25-1 and J usage is TRBJ2-3, with 9 bases identical to TRBD2. V was clipped by 0 bases and J by 1 base; unmatched bases: 2. Germline V gene data show CDR1 as MGHDK and CDR2 as SYGVNS. The length of the CDR3 is 16 residues. The CDR3 nucleotides read TGTGCCAGCAGTGAATATCGCGGGGGGGGCACAGATACGCAGTATTTT. It codes for CASSEYRGGGTDTQYF.